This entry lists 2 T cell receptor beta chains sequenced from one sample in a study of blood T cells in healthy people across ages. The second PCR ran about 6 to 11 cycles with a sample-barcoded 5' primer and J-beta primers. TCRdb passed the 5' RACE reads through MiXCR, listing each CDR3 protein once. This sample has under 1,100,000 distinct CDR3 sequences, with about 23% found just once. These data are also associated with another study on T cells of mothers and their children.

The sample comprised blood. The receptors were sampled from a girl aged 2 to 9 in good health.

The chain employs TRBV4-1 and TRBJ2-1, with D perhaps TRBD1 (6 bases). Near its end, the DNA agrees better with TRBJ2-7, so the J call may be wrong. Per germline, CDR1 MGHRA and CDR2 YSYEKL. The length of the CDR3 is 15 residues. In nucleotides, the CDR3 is TGCGCCAGCATCGAAGGGGCCAGGGGCCTCTACGAGCAGTACTTC. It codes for CASIEGARGLYEQYF.

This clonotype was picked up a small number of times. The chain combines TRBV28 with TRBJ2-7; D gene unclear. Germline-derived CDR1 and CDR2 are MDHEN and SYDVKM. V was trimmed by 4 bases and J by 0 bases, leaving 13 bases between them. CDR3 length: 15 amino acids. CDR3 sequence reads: CASSYVGSLSYEQYF. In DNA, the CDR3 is TGTGCCAGCAGTTACGTCGGCTCCCTCTCCTACGAGCAGTACTTC.